This entry features one TCR beta chain sequence. Its antigen is currently unknown. CDR3 length: 16 residues. Germline V gene data show CDR1 as SEHNR and CDR2 as FQNEAQ (reference sequence). The J segment lost 4 bases and the V segment lost 3 bases, leaving 3 bases of the junction unmatched. Each subset's genomic DNA was split evenly across several immunoSEQ plates. Repertoires were generated with immunoSEQ multiplex PCR, while TCRdb's copy carries only in-frame clones and drops some. The repertoire has under 1,100,000 clones, about 74% of them found once; the top ten carry roughly 1.5%. This sample was taken from a study of shared clonotypes between healthy human individuals. General study points: A generally larger estimated richness was seen in naive subsets than in memory subsets. Sampling involved blood alone; tissue repertoires likely differ.

Free of recent acute infections or vaccinations, the donors were healthy HIV-negative adults. The sequencing input was memory CD4+ T cells sorted from blood. Subset reported: CD45RA-negative fraction. The clonotype originates from a man aged 18 to 30 in good health. V and J are TRBV7-9 and TRBJ1-6; 10 nucleotides agree with TRBD1. The CDR3 DNA reads as TGTGCCAGCAGCTTTCGGACAGGGGGATATAATTCACCCCTCCACTTT. It translates to CASSFRTGGYNSPLHF.